This TCR beta chain was obtained from a study of blood T cell repertoires in COVID-19. In the study overall: T cells, B-cell-depleted T cells, or PBMCs supplied cDNA or gDNA.

Authors' data handling: It was from reference gene primer amplification that nucleated cell counts were estimated. This table comes from immunoSEQ multiplex PCR, and its TCRdb copy is limited to in-frame clones, with some not included. The D gene and trimming were derived from the DNA, and the V and J assignments and clone size from that table. This table has over 95,000 clones, approximately 90% appearing once. CDR1 is LNHNV and CDR2 is YYDKDF in the germline V gene (reference sequence). The J segment lost 3 bases and the V segment lost 3 bases, leaving 8 bases of the junction unmatched. The CDR3 totals 16 residues.

This TCR was sampled from a human donor with acute or convalescent COVID-19. The donor label of this sample is uncertain. Sequencing was done on a sample of peripheral blood. The V gene is TRBV15, the J gene TRBJ1-5; TRBD1 matches 7 bases. CDR3 DNA: TGTGCCACCAGCAGTCAAAACACAGGGGTCAATCAGCCCCAGCATTTT. Protein sequence: CATSSQNTGVNQPQHF.